One sample yielded the 24 T cell receptor beta chains listed below, sequenced in a study of a mutant IDH1 vaccine in newly diagnosed glioma (TCRdb year 2021). Which antigens these TCRs recognize remains unknown. Sample time point, as interpreted from the label and publication: week 11, during vaccination. Each vaccine dose was 300 ug of a 20-mer mutant IDH1 peptide in Montanide, given subcutaneously with topical imiquimod. Library construction relied on the immunoSEQ multiplex PCR assay. TCRdb provides this immuneACCESS table in a form limited to in-frame rearrangements. Some clones are lacking; in checked studies, under half of them reflect an unresolved V gene, and why the rest are absent is not known. The sample data list tens of thousands of clones, and around 80% of these were observed just once. The ten largest account for 4.5% to 7.5% of the sample. The sample in question was PBMCs, obtained from a glioma patient whose treatment included an IDH1 peptide vaccine. The receptor source for this set is a man between 45 and 60 years old with glioma.

This rearrangement joins TRBV18 to TRBJ2-7; D is tentatively TRBD1 or TRBD2 (5 bases each). Germline CDR1 KGHSH, CDR2 LQKENI. This CDR3 has 16 residues. Trimming took off 4 bases at V and 2 bases at J, with 18 bases between the two ends. The CDR3 nucleotides are TGTGCCAGCTCACGCCCGGGGCAGGGCTCTACCTACGAGCAGTACTTC. Encoded protein: CASSRPGQGSTYEQYF.

The chain is built from TRBV6-1 and TRBJ1-5; 8 positions agree with TRBD1. The CDR3 spans 15 residues. Germline CDR1 MNHNS, CDR2 SASEGT. Germline trimming cut 3 bases from V and 2 bases from J; bases unmatched to any gene: 3. CDR3 region: CASSDRGQRNQPQHF. The CDR3 nucleotides are TGTGCCAGCAGTGACAGGGGGCAACGCAATCAGCCCCAGCATTTT.

The CDR3 spells CASSLGTGVDEQYF. CDR3 coding DNA: TGCGCCAGCAGCTTGGGGACAGGGGTTGACGAGCAGTACTTC. This rearrangement joins TRBV5-1 to TRBJ2-7; 9 positions match TRBD1. CDR1 is SGHRS, CDR2 YFSETQ, per germline. CDR3 length: 14 residues. The V and J ends lost 0 bases and 5 bases, in that order; junction bases with no gene match: 3.

The V gene is TRBV2, the J gene TRBJ1-5; 7 bases match TRBD1. The CDR3 is made up of 16 amino acids. CDR1 is SNHLY and CDR2 is FYNNEI in the germline V gene. The V segment lost 6 bases and the J segment 7 bases; nucleotides outside the gene matches: 15. This CDR3 reads CASSLYTTGSGQPQHF. The CDR3 DNA reads TGTGCCAGCAGCCTTTATACGACAGGGAGCGGACAGCCCCAGCATTTT.

The chain has TRBV28 and TRBJ2-7, with TRBD1 matching 9 bases. The V gene's germline CDR1 is MDHEN and CDR2 SYDVKM. This CDR3 spans 13 amino acids. V shed 6 bases and J 4 bases; nucleotides not matched to a gene: 4. The CDR3 nucleotides are TGTGCCAGCAGATCTGGACAGGGGTACGAGCAGTACTTC. Its protein product is CASRSGQGYEQYF.

The gene calls are TRBV5-6 and TRBJ2-1; D not certain. Germline V gene data show CDR1 as SGHDT and CDR2 as YYEEEE. V lost 1 base and J lost 3, with 14 bases in between. The CDR3 covers 16 residues. Here the CDR3 DNA reads TGTGCCAGCAGCTTGTTATCAGTCCAGCACTACAATGAGCAGTTCTTC. Translation gives CASSLLSVQHYNEQFF.

The rearrangement joins TRBV6-5 to TRBJ2-5; D is perhaps TRBD1 (6 bases). The CDR3 loop spans 12 amino acids. In germline, CDR1 is MNHEY, CDR2 SVGAGI. Trimming took 5 bases from V and 4 from J, leaving 8 bases between them. The CDR3 coding sequence is TGTGCCAGCAGTCAGGGGCGAGAGACCCAGTACTTC. Its protein product is CASSQGRETQYF.

The chain joins TRBV2 to TRBJ1-5; possibly TRBD1 for D (6 bases). Trimming took off 6 bases at V and 0 bases at J, with 12 bases between the two ends. This CDR3 comprises 15 residues. Germline V gives CDR1 SNHLY, CDR2 FYNNEI. CDR3: CASRNDRSSNQPQHF. The DNA for the CDR3 is TGTGCCAGCAGAAACGACAGGAGTAGCAATCAGCCCCAGCATTTT.

There are a few counts of this clone. This chain uses TRBV19 with TRBJ2-3; the D is unclear. The CDR3 spans 12 residues. Trimming shortened V by 3 bases and J by 6 bases, and 7 bases separated the two germline ends. Germline V gene data show CDR1 as LNHDA and CDR2 as SQIVND (reference sequence). The CDR3 reads CASSIMGDTQYF. DNA of the CDR3: TGTGCCAGTAGTATTATGGGGGATACGCAGTATTTT.

The rearrangement joins TRBV6-5 to TRBJ1-1; D is undetermined. Germline lookup yields CDR1 MNHEY and CDR2 SVGAGI. CDR3 length equals 13 residues. The V gene lost 4 bases and the J gene lost 3 bases, with 9 bases spanning the gap. The CDR3 DNA reads as TGTGCCAGCAGTTTTACAGCAGACACTGAAGCTTTCTTT. Translating it yields CASSFTADTEAFF.

The chain recombines TRBV6-6 with TRBJ1-1; 7 bases map to TRBD1. V was clipped by 2 bases and J by 1 base; unmatched bases: 4. CDR1 and CDR2 from the germline V gene are MNHNY and SVGAGI (reference sequence). The CDR3 length is 15 residues. The CDR3: CASSYGGGENTEAFF. CDR3 DNA sequence: TGTGCCAGCAGTTACGGAGGGGGCGAGAACACTGAAGCTTTCTTT.

A single count supports this clone. The chain links TRBV7-2 to TRBJ2-1; D unresolved. The CDR3 length is 15 residues. The V gene lost 7 bases and the J gene lost 4 bases, with 17 bases spanning the gap. CDR1 is SGHTA and CDR2 is FQGNSA in the germline V gene. The CDR3 DNA follows: TGTGCCAGCACTCTCTTCTTAGGCGCATACAATGAGCAGTTCTTC. Its protein is CASTLFLGAYNEQFF.

The gene calls are TRBV2 and TRBJ2-1, with D tentatively TRBD2 (5 bases). Germline lookup yields CDR1 SNHLY and CDR2 FYNNEI. The V gene lost 4 bases and the J gene lost 9 bases, with 16 bases spanning the gap. The CDR3 spans 14 residues. CDR3 region: CASSVWQRPGEQFF. The CDR3 DNA reads as TGTGCCAGCAGTGTTTGGCAGCGGCCCGGTGAGCAGTTCTTC. The variable domain in full, with the rest retrieved from reference TRBV2 and TRBJ2-1, is EPEVTQTPSHQVTQMGQEVILRCVPISNHLYFYWYRQILGQKVEFLVSFYNNEISEKSEIFDDQFSVERPDGSNFTLKIRSTKLEDSAMYFCASSVWQRPGEQFFGPGTRLTVL.

This clone was seen only a few times. The V call is TRBV7-2, the J call TRBJ1-6; a possible D gene is TRBD1 (5 bases). The CDR3 loop spans 12 amino acids. Germline values: CDR1 SGHTA, CDR2 FQGNSA. The germline V and J ends were trimmed by 3 bases and 9 bases, with 6 bases remaining between them. The CDR3 nucleotides read TGTGCCAGCAGCTTGGGGGGTTCACCCCTCCACTTT. Translation: CASSLGGSPLHF. Together with reference TRBV7-2 and TRBJ1-6, the CDR3 gives the full variable domain: GAGVSQSPSNKVTEKGKDVELRCDPISGHTALYWYRQSLGQGLEFLIYFQGNSAPDKSGLPSDRFSAERTGGSVSTLTIQRTQQEDSAVYLCASSLGGSPLHFGNGTRLTVT.

CDR3 region: CASSPTIRESQETQYF. For the CDR3, the DNA is TGTGCCAGCTCACCTACCATCAGGGAAAGCCAAGAGACCCAGTACTTC. The V gene is TRBV18, the J gene TRBJ2-5; D may be TRBD1 (5 bases). The CDR3 consists of 16 residues. V was clipped by 3 bases and J by 1 base, with 15 bases between them. Germline lookup yields CDR1 KGHSH and CDR2 LQKENI.

The chain is built from TRBV27 and TRBJ1-2, with D perhaps matching TRBD1 (6 bases). CDR3 length: 14 amino acids. CDR1 is MNHEY, CDR2 SMNVEV, per germline (reference sequence). The V gene lost 8 bases and the J gene lost 8 bases, with 21 bases spanning the gap. The CDR3 DNA sequence: TGTGCCAGCTCCTCCGGCGGGGGGCGCGGGGGCTACACCTTC. Amino acid sequence: CASSSGGGRGGYTF.

This clone was observed a few times. The DNA of the CDR3 is TGTGCCAGCAGTTCCGGGACAGGGTATGGTGGAAAACTGTTTTTT. This encodes CASSSGTGYGGKLFF. The chain employs TRBV7-2 and TRBJ1-4; 9 bases agree with TRBD1. This CDR3 region has 15 residues. With 6 bases clipped from V and 10 bases from J, the junction kept 12 bases outside the gene matches. Germline CDR1 SGHTA, CDR2 FQGNSA.

The rearrangement links TRBV19 to TRBJ1-2; no firm D call. The CDR3 is 13 residues long. V shed 3 bases and J shed 3 bases, with 8 bases lying between them. CDR1 and CDR2 from the germline V gene are LNHDA and SQIVND (reference sequence). The CDR3 sequence: CASSIKADYGYTF. CDR3 DNA: TGTGCCAGTAGTATTAAGGCAGACTATGGCTACACCTTC.

This chain uses TRBV9 with TRBJ2-5, with D perhaps assigned TRBD1 or TRBD2 (5 bases each). This CDR3 spans 13 amino acids. V dropped 0 bases and J dropped 5 bases, with 8 bases sitting between them. The germline gives CDR1 SGDLS, CDR2 YYNGEE. The CDR3 sequence is CASSVVGAETQYF. For the CDR3, the DNA is TGTGCCAGCAGCGTAGTCGGGGCGGAGACCCAGTACTTC.

This chain connects TRBV4-2 to TRBJ1-6; maybe TRBD1 (5 bases). Trimming left V 0 bases short and J 8 bases short, with 11 bases between. Germline-derived CDR1 and CDR2 are LGHNA and YNFKEQ. The CDR3 is made up of 15 amino acids. As DNA, the CDR3 is TGTGCCAGCAGCCAAGATGGGGAGGGGCATTCACCCCTCCACTTT. This gives the protein CASSQDGEGHSPLHF.

Of note for this clone: The sample holds other DNA sequences that translate to the same CDR3. The rearrangement uses TRBV18 and TRBJ2-5; either TRBD1 or TRBD2 may fit D (5 bases each). Between the trimmed V and J ends, which lost 3 bases and 2 bases, there was a span of 10 bases. Germline CDR1 and CDR2: KGHSH and LQKENI. The CDR3 sequence is 14 residues long. The CDR3 DNA reads as TGTGCCAGCTCACCGGGACGGCTACAAGAGACCCAGTACTTC. Protein sequence: CASSPGRLQETQYF.

The genes are TRBV7-6 and TRBJ2-2; D unresolved. V was clipped by 1 base and J by 6 bases, with 15 bases between them. The V gene's germline CDR1 is SGHVS and CDR2 FNYEAQ. The CDR3 runs to 16 residues. The CDR3 region has the DNA TGTGCCAGCAGCTTAGTTGCCGGGTCTGCCTCCGGGGAGCTGTTTTTT. This sequence encodes CASSLVAGSASGELFF.

This chain links TRBV7-9 with TRBJ2-6, with D perhaps matching TRBD1 or TRBD2 (5 bases each). CDR1 SEHNR and CDR2 FQNEAQ come from the germline V gene (reference sequence). The V end was cut by 2 bases, the J end by 0 bases, with 11 bases between. This CDR3 contains 17 residues. The CDR3 loop is CASSLMGVDSGANVLTF. The CDR3, as DNA: TGTGCCAGCAGCTTAATGGGGGTTGACTCTGGGGCCAACGTCCTGACTTTC.

The chain is built from TRBV4-1 and TRBJ1-4; D gene unclear. There are 15 residues in the CDR3. Trimming took off 0 bases at V and 0 bases at J, with 5 bases between the two ends. Germline V gene lookup returns CDR1 MGHRA and CDR2 YSYEKL. The CDR3 sequence: CASSQDTTTNEKLFF. Here the CDR3 DNA reads TGCGCCAGCAGCCAAGATACAACAACTAATGAAAAACTGTTTTTT.